This T cell receptor (beta chain) was retrieved from a study of blood T cell repertoires in COVID-19. As for the study in general: Italy, Spain and the United States were the sources of the convalescent and acute COVID-19 samples.

Germline assignment: CDR1 SGHRS and CDR2 YFSETQ. The CDR3 extends over 21 amino acids. Trimming removed 0 bases at V and 2 bases at J, with 27 bases between. Per the original methods: Using reference gene primer amplification, nucleated cell counts were estimated. The method was immunoSEQ multiplex PCR; TCRdb's version includes in-frame clones alone and lacks a portion of them. V, J and clone size are those of that table, while D and trimming were read from the DNA. The repertoire holds about 39,000 clones, with 79% as singletons. This sequence originates from a man in his 70s with acute or convalescent COVID-19. V and J are TRBV5-1 and TRBJ2-1; maybe TRBD2 (6 bases). Sequencing was performed on peripheral blood. Written as DNA, the CDR3 is TGCGCCAGCAGCTTGGTGCTCGGAGCGGGCCATCAAACGGGGCCCTACAATGAGCAGTTCTTC. Amino acids: CASSLVLGAGHQTGPYNEQFF.